These 26 T cell receptor beta chains share one sample of origin, sequenced in a study of long-term antiretroviral therapy in people with HIV (dated by TCRdb to the early 2020s). The immunoSEQ hsTCRB v3.0 assay was used at survey level resolution for TRB variable region sequencing. TCRdb re-hosts the immuneACCESS table, in-frame sequences only. Its copies lack some clones; in the studies checked, an unresolved V gene accounts for under half of them, and the cause for the rest is not known. The sample table holds 30,000 to 40,000 clones, of which roughly 85% were seen once. Roughly 13% of the sample comes from the top ten. Sequences were derived from unsorted PBMCs, sampled 1.1 years after starting antiretroviral therapy. These receptor sequences come from a man in his late teens or twenties with HIV.

This rearrangement joins TRBV6-1 to TRBJ2-7; 9 bases fit TRBD2. CDR1 is MNHNS and CDR2 is SASEGT in the germline V gene. With V trimmed by 7 bases and J by 1 base, 8 bases remained unmatched. The CDR3 length is 15 residues. The CDR3 spells CASTTYSGGSYEQYF. The CDR3 nucleotides are TGTGCCAGCACTACATACAGCGGGGGGTCCTACGAGCAGTACTTC.

This chain uses TRBV28 with TRBJ2-2; the match to TRBD2 covers 9 bases. The junction had 10 bases not matched to a gene; V was cut back by 5 bases and J by 6 bases. Looked up from germline, CDR1 is MDHEN and CDR2 is SYDVKM. The CDR3 is 16 amino acids. The CDR3 DNA follows: TGTGCCAGCAGTATGTTTAGCGGGAGTGTACCCGGGGAGCTGTTTTTT. Protein: CASSMFSGSVPGELFF.

For this clone: Other DNA sequences within the sample encode an identical CDR3. This chain uses TRBV15 with TRBJ2-7, with no clear D. This CDR3 has 11 residues. V dropped 5 bases and J dropped 5 bases, with 7 bases sitting between them. Per germline, CDR1 LNHNV and CDR2 YYDKDF (reference sequence). CDR3 nucleotides: TGTGCCACCAGCGCAGGTCACGAGCAGTACTTC. It specifies CATSAGHEQYF.

This rearrangement joins TRBV29-1 to TRBJ2-5; 12 bases map to TRBD2. Germline trimming cut 6 bases from V and 4 bases from J; bases unmatched to any gene: 6. The CDR3 contains 14 residues. Germline V gives CDR1 SQVTM, CDR2 ANQGSEA. CDR3 in DNA: TGCAGCGTGCACGGACTAGCGGGACGAGAGACCCAGTACTTC. Amino acids: CSVHGLAGRETQYF.

The chain has TRBV7-2 and TRBJ2-5; 10 positions match TRBD2. V was clipped by 1 base and J by 1 base; unmatched bases: 3. Germline V gene data show CDR1 as SGHTA and CDR2 as FQGNSA. This CDR3 contains 16 residues. Here the CDR3 DNA reads TGTGCCAGCAGCTTAGTGGCTAGCGGGGGCCAAGAGACCCAGTACTTC. It encodes CASSLVASGGQETQYF.

In nucleotides, the CDR3 is TGTGCCAGCAGTTTTGTTGGGGGAAAGTACTATGGCTACACCTTC. It encodes CASSFVGGKYYGYTF. The V call is TRBV27, the J call TRBJ1-2; tentatively, D is TRBD1 (5 bases). With 3 bases removed from V and 3 bases from J, the gap between germline ends came to 14 bases. This CDR3 has 15 residues. From germline, CDR1 is MNHEY and CDR2 SMNVEV (reference sequence).

The chain employs TRBV25-1 and TRBJ2-7; tentative D call: TRBD1 (6 bases). The V gene lost 4 bases and the J gene lost 2 bases, with 12 bases spanning the gap. The germline gives CDR1 MGHDK, CDR2 SYGVNS. This CDR3 region has 14 residues. The CDR3 spells CASSVRQDTYEQYF. The DNA for the CDR3 is TGTGCCAGCAGTGTCAGACAGGACACCTACGAGCAGTACTTC.

The chain uses TRBV6-5 and TRBJ2-2, with 7 bases that match TRBD2. The CDR3 length is 14 residues. Germline V gene sequence: CDR1 MNHEY, CDR2 SVGAGI. V was clipped by 4 bases and J by 8 bases; unmatched bases: 7. CDR3 loop: CASSSLRESGELFF. CDR3 DNA: TGTGCCAGCAGTTCCTTGCGGGAGAGTGGGGAGCTGTTTTTT.

The chain joins TRBV6-1 to TRBJ2-3; 8 bases map to TRBD2. This CDR3 is 16 amino acids long. Looked up from germline, CDR1 is MNHNS and CDR2 is SASEGT. Losses at the gene ends were 2 bases for V and 6 bases for J; bases not matched to a gene: 10. In DNA form, the CDR3 reads TGTGCCAGCAGTGAATTGGCCGGGAGGGGGGGGGATACGCAGTATTTT. Translating it yields CASSELAGRGGDTQYF.

The rearrangement links TRBV7-2 to TRBJ2-1; the match to TRBD2 covers 9 bases. This CDR3 contains 17 residues. CDR1 and CDR2 from the germline V gene are SGHTA and FQGNSA. J gave up 2 bases and V 5 bases, and 10 bases lay outside the gene matches. CDR3 amino acids: CASSPLSGRSAYNEQFF. In DNA, the CDR3 is TGTGCCAGCAGCCCACTTAGCGGGAGAAGCGCCTACAATGAGCAGTTCTTC.

The chain has TRBV9 and TRBJ2-3, with a possible D match to TRBD1 (6 bases). The ends were cut back, 4 bases at V and 1 base at J, with 10 bases in the middle. Germline CDR1 reads SGDLS; CDR2 reads YYNGEE. The CDR3 consists of 14 residues. In nucleotides, the CDR3 is TGTGCCAGCAGCCCCTGGACAGGCACAGATACGCAGTATTTT. Amino acids: CASSPWTGTDTQYF.

The chain is built from TRBV6-1 and TRBJ1-5, with 9 nucleotides matching TRBD1. V lost 4 bases, J lost 0 bases, and 7 bases stayed unmatched. This CDR3 has 17 amino acids. Germline CDR1 and CDR2: MNHNS and SASEGT. CDR3 nucleotides: TGTGCCAGCAGTGTACCACAGGGGGCCGATAGCAATCAGCCCCAGCATTTT. Its translation is CASSVPQGADSNQPQHF.

V is TRBV2 and J is TRBJ2-1; 8 bases fit TRBD2. CDR1 and CDR2 (germline): SNHLY, FYNNEI. The CDR3 spans 14 residues. V gave up 6 bases and J gave up 8 bases; unmatched junction bases: 9. The CDR3 protein is CASSGLAPLDEQFF. CDR3 nucleotides: TGTGCCAGCAGCGGACTAGCACCTTTGGATGAGCAGTTCTTC.

This sequence joins TRBV5-1 and TRBJ1-2, with D uncertain. CDR1 is SGHRS, CDR2 YFSETQ, per germline. The CDR3 has 12 amino acids. The ends were cut back, 0 bases at V and 3 bases at J, with 3 bases in the middle. The DNA of the CDR3 is TGCGCCAGCAGCTTGGACGACTATGGCTACACCTTC. Translation: CASSLDDYGYTF.

The chain couples TRBV5-1 to TRBJ1-1; no definite D call. The CDR3 is 13 amino acids. With 2 bases removed from V and 5 bases from J, the gap between germline ends came to 10 bases. Germline CDR1 is SGHRS and CDR2 is YFSETQ. The CDR3, as DNA: TGCGCCAGCAGCTTTGAGGCGGGAACTGAAGCTTTCTTT. This sequence encodes CASSFEAGTEAFF. The complete variable domain, with remaining parts taken from reference TRBV5-1 and TRBJ1-1, reads KAGVTQTPRYLIKTRGQQVTLSCSPISGHRSVSWYQQTPGQGLQFLFEYFSETQRNKGNFPGRFSGRQFSNSRSEMNVSTLELGDSALYLCASSFEAGTEAFFGQGTRLTVV.

V is TRBV5-1 and J is TRBJ2-2; D is undetermined. This CDR3 comprises 15 residues. Trimming left V 0 bases short and J 3 bases short, with 9 bases between. Germline V gene lookup returns CDR1 SGHRS and CDR2 YFSETQ. In DNA, the CDR3 is TGCGCCAGCAGCTTGGTAGCAGCCGACACCGGGGAGCTGTTTTTT. It is translated as CASSLVAADTGELFF. Using reference TRBV5-1 and TRBJ2-2 for the parts outside the CDR3, the full variable domain is KAGVTQTPRYLIKTRGQQVTLSCSPISGHRSVSWYQQTPGQGLQFLFEYFSETQRNKGNFPGRFSGRQFSNSRSEMNVSTLELGDSALYLCASSLVAADTGELFFGEGSRLTVL.

The V call is TRBV5-1, the J call TRBJ1-1, with D hard to call. This CDR3 region has 14 residues. Trimming took 0 bases from V and 2 from J, leaving 8 bases between them. Germline lookup yields CDR1 SGHRS and CDR2 YFSETQ. CDR3 protein: CASSLELPNTEAFF. The DNA for the CDR3 is TGCGCCAGCAGCTTGGAACTCCCAAACACTGAAGCTTTCTTT.

The chain joins TRBV13 to TRBJ1-1; 8 bases match TRBD1. The V and J ends lost 5 bases and 1 base, in that order; junction bases with no gene match: 9. The CDR3 consists of 16 residues. The germline V gene has CDR1 PRHDT and CDR2 FYEKMQ (reference sequence). CDR3 sequence (DNA): TGTGCCAGCAGCCCTGCGCCCGGGACAGGGAACACTGAAGCTTTCTTT. Translating gives CASSPAPGTGNTEAFF.

The V gene is TRBV4-1, the J gene TRBJ2-1; 11 bases agree with TRBD1. The length of the CDR3 is 15 residues. V shed 4 bases, J shed 5 bases, and the junction held 4 bases outside the gene matches. CDR1 and CDR2 from the germline V gene are MGHRA and YSYEKL. The CDR3 is CASSRGQGANNEQFF. In DNA form, the CDR3 reads TGCGCCAGCAGCCGCGGACAGGGGGCAAACAATGAGCAGTTCTTC.

In regard to this clone: The same CDR3 arises from other DNA sequences in this sample as well. V is TRBV30 and J is TRBJ1-3, with D unresolved. The V gene's germline CDR1 is GTSNPN and CDR2 SVGIG (reference sequence). This CDR3 comprises 12 residues. Trimming stripped 3 bases from V and 0 bases from J, with 3 bases between. CDR3 sequence (DNA): TGTGCCTGGAGGGGCTCTGGAAACACCATATATTTT. Translation gives CAWRGSGNTIYF.

The V call is TRBV30, the J call TRBJ2-7; TRBD2 might be the D (5 bases). The ends were cut back, 3 bases at V and 4 bases at J, with 10 bases in the middle. Germline V gene lookup returns CDR1 GTSNPN and CDR2 SVGIG (reference sequence). CDR3 length equals 12 residues. CDR3 nucleotides: TGTGCCTGGAGGGGCGGGTTTTACGAGCAGTACTTC. This translates into CAWRGGFYEQYF.

The chain combines TRBV6-6 with TRBJ2-7, with D possibly matching TRBD1 (5 bases). The V end lost 4 bases, the J end lost 5 bases, and 6 bases lay between the germline ends. CDR1 MNHNY and CDR2 SVGAGI come from the germline V gene (reference sequence). The CDR3 has 11 amino acids. The CDR3 here is CASSLTDEQYF. The CDR3 coding sequence is TGTGCCAGCAGTTTGACAGACGAGCAGTACTTC.

This chain uses TRBV4-1 with TRBJ1-6; maybe TRBD1 (5 bases). The CDR3 contains 16 residues. The germline gives CDR1 MGHRA, CDR2 YSYEKL. V lost 0 bases, J lost 3 bases, and 9 bases lay in between. In DNA, the CDR3 is TGCGCCAGCAGCCAAGAGTCAGGGATCTATAATTCACCCCTCCACTTT. Translated, it gives CASSQESGIYNSPLHF.

The J gene is TRBJ2-7, the V gene TRBV6-1, with TRBD2 as a possible D gene (5 bases). V was clipped by 2 bases and J by 3 bases, with 5 bases between them. This CDR3 spans 12 amino acids. The germline gives CDR1 MNHNS, CDR2 SASEGT. CDR3 protein: CASSERGYEQYF. CDR3 sequence (DNA): TGTGCCAGCAGTGAACGGGGCTACGAGCAGTACTTC.

The J gene is TRBJ2-1, the V gene TRBV7-3; 9 positions match TRBD1. V dropped 5 bases and J dropped 1; count of bases not matched to a gene: 6. The CDR3 is 16 residues long. CDR1 SGHTA and CDR2 FQGTGA come from the germline V gene. For the CDR3, the DNA is TGTGCCAGCAGCCCCCGGACAGGGGAATCCTACAATGAGCAGTTCTTC. Amino acid sequence: CASSPRTGESYNEQFF. Variable domain in full (rest from reference TRBV7-3 and TRBJ2-1): GAGVSQTPSNKVTEKGKYVELRCDPISGHTALYWYRQSLGQGPEFLIYFQGTGAADDSGLPNDRFFAVRPEGSVSTLKIQRTERGDSAVYLCASSPRTGESYNEQFFGPGTRLTVL.

The rearrangement joins TRBV6-4 to TRBJ1-5; D remains unclear. V was shortened by 4 bases and J by 4 bases, with 11 bases between the two germline ends. Germline CDR1 reads MRHNA; CDR2 reads SNTAGT. This CDR3 has 14 residues. CDR3 DNA sequence: TGTGCCAGCAGTGTTAGGGCCAGTAATCAGCCCCAGCATTTT. Amino acids: CASSVRASNQPQHF.